The rows below give T cell receptor beta chains drawn from one sample of a study of PD-L1 blockade in urothelial cancer. Using immunoSEQ multiplex PCR, the repertoire was profiled, and TCRdb retains in-frame clones only, with some absent. This table has about 80,000 clones, 87% appearing once. The source was PBMCs, collected around atezolizumab (anti-PD-L1) treatment. Source of these receptors: a woman in her seventies with urothelial cancer. Each CDR3 is given with its conserved first and last residue. The D gene is left open where the match is weak. Clone size is shown for a subset of rows, as once, few, many or a class of expanded clone.

D	V	J	size	DNA	CDR3
NA	TRBV5-1	TRBJ2-1	NA	TGCGCCAGCAGCTTGGCAGGGTCGACTAATGAGCAGTTCTTC	CASSLAGSTNEQFF
NA	TRBV30	TRBJ2-7	NA	TGTGCCTGGAGTGGGGGGGGGCCGGGACAGGAGATCTACGAGCAGTACTTC	CAWSGGGPGQEIYEQYF
TRBD2	TRBV19	TRBJ2-7	NA	TGTGCCAGTAGTATAACGACTAGCGGGAGGTACGAGCAGTACTTC	CASSITTSGRYEQYF
TRBD1	TRBV6-1	TRBJ1-1	NA	TGTGCCAGCAGTGTATACTTTACAGGGGGGAACACTGAAGCTTTCTTT	CASSVYFTGGNTEAFF
NA	TRBV11-2	TRBJ2-1	NA	TGTGCCAGCAGCTTAGTCACCCACCCGGATGAGCAGTTCTTC	CASSLVTHPDEQFF
NA	TRBV15	TRBJ2-5	NA	TGTGCCACCAGCAGTCCCCGGGGCCAAGAGACCCAGTACTTC	CATSSPRGQETQYF
NA	TRBV6-1	TRBJ1-2	NA	TGTGCCAGCAGTGAAGCAGGGGACTATGGCTACACCTTC	CASSEAGDYGYTF
TRBD1	TRBV7-2	TRBJ2-3	NA	TGTGCCAGCGCACGACAGGGGGCAACAGATACGCAGTATTTT	CASARQGATDTQYF
TRBD2	TRBV9	TRBJ2-3	once	TGTGCCAGCAGCTTTGGACTAGCAGCAGATACGCAGTATTTT	CASSFGLAADTQYF
TRBD1	TRBV29-1	TRBJ2-2	NA	TGCAGCGTTCGCCCACAGGGGGCGCGGACCGGGGAGCTGTTTTTT	CSVRPQGARTGELFF
NA	TRBV19	TRBJ2-2	NA	TGTGCCAGCATCGGACAGCCGAACACCGGGGAGCTGTTTTTT	CASIGQPNTGELFF
NA	TRBV6-6	TRBJ2-1	once	TGTGCCAGCACCGATACTGGGGGGGGCGCGTTCTTC	CASTDTGGGAFF
TRBD2	TRBV30	TRBJ2-5	NA	TGTGCCTGGATGAGAACGGGGGGAACGCAAGAGACCCAGTACTTC	CAWMRTGGTQETQYF
TRBD2	TRBV4-3	TRBJ2-3	once	TGCGCCAGCAGCCAAGATTGGCACGGGGGGACTAGCGGGGCTTCAGATACGCAGTATTTT	CASSQDWHGGTSGASDTQYF
NA	TRBV6-5	TRBJ2-5	once	TGTGCCAGCAGTTACTCGGATAGCCACCAAGAGACCCAGTACTTC	CASSYSDSHQETQYF
NA	TRBV5-1	TRBJ2-1	NA	TGCGCCTCACAGCTGGAGGGGGGGGAGCAGTTCTTC	CASQLEGGEQFF
TRBD1	TRBV7-8	TRBJ2-7	few	TGTGCCAGCAGCCCTTTGGGGACAGGGGGCTACGAGCAGTACTTC	CASSPLGTGGYEQYF
NA	TRBV6-5	TRBJ1-1	once	TGTGCCAGCATCCGAGGGGACTATAGTGAAGCTTTCTTT	CASIRGDYSEAFF
TRBD2	TRBV7-9	TRBJ2-1	NA	TGTGCCAGCAGCCCCAGACTAGCGGGGGGTGGTGAGCAGTTCTTC	CASSPRLAGGGEQFF
TRBD2	TRBV7-2	TRBJ2-1	once	TGTGCCAGCAGCCAGACTAGCGGGAGGTGGTACAATGAGCAGTTCTTC	CASSQTSGRWYNEQFF
TRBD1	TRBV5-6	TRBJ2-4	NA	TGTGCCAGCAGCTTGCGGTCGCTTAGAACAGGGGGCGTTTTTAACATTCAGTACTTC	CASSLRSLRTGGVFNIQYF
NA	TRBV6-5	TRBJ1-2	NA	TGTGCCAGCAGTTACCCTGGCGGGGGCGGTGGCTACACCTTC	CASSYPGGGGGYTF
NA	TRBV25-1	TRBJ2-1	NA	TGTGCCAGCAGTGAAAGGCTAGCGCTAGGATTTGAGCAGTTCTTC	CASSERLALGFEQFF
TRBD1	TRBV6-1	TRBJ2-1	NA	TGTGCCAGCACACCCGACAGGGCTTTAGGTGAGCAGTTCTTC	CASTPDRALGEQFF
NA	TRBV9	TRBJ1-2	NA	TGTGCCAGCAGCGTAGCCGTGGGAGGGGAGTATGGCTACACCTTC	CASSVAVGGEYGYTF
TRBD1	TRBV5-1	TRBJ1-5	few	TGCGCCAGCAGCGGTAGGACAGGGGGATACTATAGCAATCAGCCCCAGCATTTT	CASSGRTGGYYSNQPQHF
NA	TRBV5-1	TRBJ1-1	NA	TGCGCCAGCAGCTTGTTTGGGGGCGCGAACACTGAAGCTTTCTTT	CASSLFGGANTEAFF